The text below deals with one TCR beta chain. What it binds is not known. Germline CDR1 SGHVS, CDR2 FNYEAQ. The CDR3 spans 14 residues. V was clipped by 3 bases and J by 5 bases, with 13 bases between them. The data belong to a study of T cells in localized non-small cell lung cancer. General study points: The study sequenced only one region of the tumor. As a result, intratumor heterogeneity could not be excluded and remains possible. Median around 60 top-100 tumor clones were shared with paired adjacent lung. Uninvolved adjacent lung showed the highest T cell clonality, exceeding tumor. Higher blood T cell density tracked longer overall survival.

Assay: immunoSEQ multiplex PCR; the TCRdb copy retains only in-frame clones and omits some. The sample yields about 41,000 clones, 86% seen once. The V gene is TRBV7-6, the J gene TRBJ2-5; D perhaps matches TRBD1 (5 bases). The sample consisted of peripheral blood, taken before any cancer treatment. This sequence was found in a woman between 18 and 50 years old with stage III lung adenocarcinoma. Written as DNA, the CDR3 is TGTGCCAGCAGCTTGCAGGGTCAGGCGGAGACCCAGTACTTC. This gives the protein CASSLQGQAETQYF.